The present T cell receptor beta chain was sequenced within a study of Ad26.COV2.S vaccination and SARS-CoV-2 variants (dated by TCRdb to the early 2020s). For the wider study: Donors in the vaccine arm were drawn from COV1001, a multicentre, randomized, double-blind, placebo-controlled phase I-IIa trial testing Ad26.COV2.S in healthy adults. Ad26.COV2.S was given intramuscularly at 5x10^10 or 1x10^11 viral particles, as a single shot or as two shots 56 days apart. The specificity and breadth of SARS-CoV-2-reactive T cell receptors after Ad26.COV2.S vaccination were assessed by TCRbeta repertoire sequencing. A total of around 32 samples were included in the TCR-sequenced set, comprising about 20 Ad26.COV2.S vaccine recipients, 5 placebo recipients and 8 SARS-CoV-2 convalescent individuals. Trial participants were randomized into five groups of five, in which low-dose or high-dose Ad26.COV2.S was given once or twice, or placebo was given on both occasions. Investigators did not know the trial group allocation while performing experiments and assessing outcomes.

The treatment or condition label for this specimen denotes: roughly 18 received Ad26.COV2.S at low or high dose, single or two shots; about 5 received placebo; per-sample allocation not given. For vaccine and placebo recipients, repertoires were sequenced using samples collected on day 63 after the first injection. Between 29 July and 7 August 2020, Cohort 1b enrolled 25 adults aged 18-55 years at one site in Boston, USA. Ad26.COV2.S was a replication-incompetent adenovirus type 26 vector expressing a prefusion-stabilized SARS-CoV-2 spike protein from the original Wuhan strain. Comment on this clone: This clone's antigen is unknown. Base-call qualities are not available, and no considerably larger clone is one nucleotide away.

For this chain, trimming is 0 bases at the V end and 3 bases at the J end, and the number of junction bases without a gene match is 4. The germline V gene encodes CDR1 SGHNT and CDR2 YYREEE (reference sequence). CDR3 length: 15 amino acids, cysteine to phenylalanine. Only the CDR3 portion is preserved as DNA: 45 bases, with reading frame beginning at the first base. The immunoSEQ Assay was the method used to sequence TCRbeta CDR3 regions. After extraction, genomic DNA underwent amplification by bias-controlled multiplex PCR, followed by high-throughput sequencing. The paper's processing steps were these. Collapsing and filtering of sequences were performed to quantify the absolute abundance of each unique TCRbeta CDR3 region. T cell fraction was estimated by normalization of TCRbeta template counts to usable DNA, with usable DNA being measured through amplification of reference genes present in all nucleated cells. Repertoire TCRs were annotated as SARS-CoV-2-specific when V gene, CDR3 amino acid sequence and J gene were exactly matched to a known reactive TCR set. The reference SARS-CoV-2 TCR set was obtained from MIRA and was filtered for enrichment in COVID-19-positive ImmuneCODE repertoires, whereby public or cross-reactive TCRs were removed. Drawing on the MIRA antigens, annotated TCRs were analysed further at the level of specific ORF or position within ORF. Depth was the summed frequency of annotated unique rearrangements, while breadth was defined as annotated unique rearrangements over total unique productive rearrangements. Group comparisons of TCR breadth used two-sided Wilcoxon rank-sum tests. TCRdb carries this immuneACCESS record with in-frame sequences only. Its versions omit some clonotypes, under half of them owing to an unresolved V gene in the studies checked, with the rest unexplained. V, J and clone size are those of that table, while D and trimming were read from the DNA. The sample records 300,000 to 400,000 clones, just under 85% of which are singletons. 2% to 2.5% of the sample rests with the top ten.

Paper-wide results and their limitations: Substantial breadth of spike-specific CD8+ and CD4+ T cell responses was reported after vaccination. Ad26.COV2.S recipients had higher spike-specific TCR breadth than placebo recipients (P = 0.0014). Comparable non-spike TCR breadth was observed between vaccine and placebo recipients, consistent with only spike being contained in the vaccine. Comparing responses between vaccine doses or regimens was not something the study was powered to do. The authors noted that total T cell responses may have been underestimated by the TCR breadth and depth analyses.

This specimen was peripheral blood, taken in a trial of Ad26.COV2.S vaccine versus placebo. The clonotype comes from a person aged 18 to 59 who received the Ad26.COV2.S COVID-19 vaccine or a placebo. Here the chain combines TRBV5-4 and TRBJ2-3, and 7 junction bases match TRBD1. Here the CDR3 is given as CASSLGQGGTDTQYF. The nucleotides are TGTGCCAGCAGCTTGGGACAGGGCGGGACAGATACGCAGTATTTT.